Listed below are T cell receptor beta chains from one sample, sequenced in a study of blood T cell repertoires in COVID-19. Sequencing was performed with immunoSEQ multiplex PCR; in TCRdb, only in-frame clones are kept and a portion is missing. The data show about 130,000 clones, 75% to 90% seen once. Sequenced sample: PBMCs or T cells enriched from blood (not recorded which). The receptors were sampled from a man under 40 who had recovered from COVID-19. Each CDR3 is given with its conserved first and last residue. D genes are given only for firm matches. Clone size is shown for a subset of rows, as once, few, many or a class of expanded clone.

J gene | D gene | V gene | clone size | CDR3 DNA | CDR3 protein
TRBJ1-5 | - | TRBV21-1 | once | TGTGCCAGCAGCAAAGAAGCTGGCAGGGGGCATTGTCAGCCCCAGCATTTT | CASSKEAGRGHCQPQHF
TRBJ2-3 | TRBD2 | TRBV2 | - | TGTGCCAGCAGTGAGGGACTAGCAGGGACAGATACGCAGTATTTT | CASSEGLAGTDTQYF
TRBJ2-3 | - | TRBV11-2 | - | TGTGCCAGCAGCTTAGCAGGGCCCGATACGCAGTATTTT | CASSLAGPDTQYF
TRBJ1-1 | TRBD1 | TRBV5-1 | - | TGCGCCAGCAGCTGGGGGGACAGAGTCATGAACACTGAAGCTTTCTTT | CASSWGDRVMNTEAFF
TRBJ2-2 | - | TRBV15 | - | TGTGCCACCAGCCAAGATCAGATGGAGGGGGAGCTGTTTTTT | CATSQDQMEGELFF
TRBJ1-2 | - | TRBV18 | - | TGTGCCAGCTCACCGGCAGGGCCTACAAACTATGGCTACACCTTC | CASSPAGPTNYGYTF
TRBJ1-1 | - | TRBV12-3/TRBV12-4 | - | TGTGCCATCAGATGGGGCCAGAACACTGAAGCTTTCTTT | CAIRWGQNTEAFF
TRBJ2-1 | - | TRBV9 | - | TGTGCCAGCAGCGTAGACGGGTTATCCTACAATGAGCAGTTCTTC | CASSVDGLSYNEQFF
TRBJ1-6 | - | TRBV6-5 | - | TGTGCCAGCAGTTACTCGGCGGGGGCGAATTCACCCCTCCACTTT | CASSYSAGANSPLHF
TRBJ1-2 | - | TRBV19 | - | TGTGCCAGTAGTAAAGTAGGGGGGGCCGGTGGCTACACCTTC | CASSKVGGAGGYTF
TRBJ2-2 | - | TRBV11-3 | medium-sized | TGTGCCAGCAGCTTCAACAGGAAAGAGCTGTTTTTT | CASSFNRKELFF
TRBJ2-2 | - | TRBV11-2 | - | TGTGCCAGCAGCTTGGAGGCCGGGGAGCTGTTTTTT | CASSLEAGELFF
TRBJ1-2 | - | TRBV6-5 | - | TGTGCCAGCAGTTACTCGATGACAGGCTCTCTCTATGGCTACACCTTC | CASSYSMTGSLYGYTF
TRBJ2-2 | TRBD1 | TRBV14 | medium-sized | TGTGCCAGCAGCCAAGAGGACAGGGCCTACACCGGGGAGCTGTTTTTT | CASSQEDRAYTGELFF
TRBJ2-2 | TRBD2 | TRBV11-2 | once | TGTGCCAGCAGCTTAGGTGGTCTAGCGGGATCCACCGGGGAGCTGTTTTTT | CASSLGGLAGSTGELFF